Sequencing of this T cell receptor (beta chain) was carried out in a study of cytomegalovirus exposure and HLA in healthy donors (dated by TCRdb to about 2017). Turning to the overall study: In an earlier analysis of around 540 of the donors, 250 to 300 Gb of sequence data and 117 million unique TCR beta sequences from about 180 million T cells were reported. All discovery cohort repertoires had been generated on a single sequencing platform. An early release covering some 640 HLA-typed donors comprised approximately 290 gigabases of sequencing data and around 86 million unique TCR sequences. Of the roughly 430 genotyped donors, over 70% fell in the genetic ancestry cluster associated with self-reported Caucasian donors. The study used immunosequencing to profile the T cell repertoires of several hundred subjects and linked those repertoires to cytomegalovirus serostatus. Among 300 to 500 genotyped donors of the cohort, an average of about 240,000 unique TCR beta nucleotide sequences was sequenced per donor, of which about 19% were non-productive. To predict cytomegalovirus infection status, the study brought together high-throughput TCR immunosequencing, statistical association of individual TCRs with disease status, and machine learning. A later analysis re-analyzed previously published TCR beta repertoires from approximately 700 donors and added high-resolution HLA genotyping to study TCR occurrence patterns. Along with the 666-subject first cohort, a separate validation cohort of over 90 different subjects was used. Typing coverage differed by locus: A, B, C, DRB1 and DQB1 were typed in about 620-640 donors, DQA1 in about 550, DPA1 in 600 to 610, and DPB1 in just under 490. The study aimed to test whether signatures of past pathogen exposure could be identified by cataloging public T cell receptors. HLA typing included class I and class II loci at four-digit resolution. In the later analysis, no new phenotypic data were used to find candidate immune exposures; instead, reliance was placed on TCR beta sequences and their occurrence across donors. To decide whether each TCR beta V gene segment behaved as functional or pseudogenic, an earlier analysis of some 600 of the donors relied on high-throughput TCR beta sequencing. Because of strong linkage in the cohort, a few DR-DQ haplotypes were treated as single units for association and clustering. Donor age, sex, ethnicity and CMV serostatus were compiled alongside the repertoire data. Genome-wide SNP genotypes for about 65% of the roughly 670 donors were used in a later genetic analysis, which treated that subset as a discovery cohort. What the research found in general, with its limitations: Because HLA typing was missing for some donors at each locus, association tests included only the typed subset. In the study, 150 to 200 TCR beta chains were listed as associated with cytomegalovirus. A further reported finding was that TCR beta sequences accurately predicted the HLA-A and HLA-B alleles for most subjects in the first cohort. The 87-base-pair reads could not distinguish some IMGT-functional V segments, including TRBV6-2 and TRBV6-3, so those segments were excluded. According to a later analysis, parvovirus B19, influenza, CMV and Epstein-Barr virus appeared linked to several top co-occurrence clusters. When HLA alleles, especially DR and DQ, strongly co-occurred, attributing TCR associations to individual alleles was difficult. An earlier analysis of roughly 570 of the donors showed that most TCR beta V segments appeared in productive rearrangements either about 87% or about 30% of the time, which broadly matched IMGT annotations. In a later analysis, the rate of TCR association differed among HLA loci, with DRB1 alleles having the most associated TCRs and HLA-C alleles having the fewest. Linkage disequilibrium might explain the correlated functional status among segregating V segments, but an unknown experimental factor could not be ruled out. In a later genetic analysis, fewer N-insertions in productive TCRs were reported among donors in an Asian-associated ancestry cluster than the roughly 700-donor mean. While some public TCRs were present in many individuals, most TCR sequences turned up only very rarely across donors. It was suggested by the authors that the approach could potentially be generalized to other disease states and immunological phenotypes. Sequencing depth was assumed to be roughly uniform across donors in the presence/absence analyses, though that assumption may not hold. For the cohort, immune exposure information was limited to CMV serostatus. A cluster of highly shared sequence variants was judged likely to be a technical artifact of the sequencing pipeline. The classifier was reported to diagnose cytomegalovirus status with high specificity and sensitivity in both the original cohort and the validation cohort. A later genetic analysis associated a missense DCLRE1C variant with V-gene and J-gene trimming of TCR beta chains, and an independent cohort replicated the association. In vitro tests confirmed that a few of the cytomegalovirus-associated TCR beta chains recognize cytomegalovirus antigens. In this cohort, only TCR beta chains were sequenced, and detectable features were limited by the absence of alpha or paired-chain data. The earlier analysis of approximately 540 of the donors excluded some 16 rarely observed V segments, including chromosome 9 orphons, because counts were too low. In a later analysis, around 17,000 TCR beta sequences were associated with specific HLA alleles at a false discovery rate of 0.05. A later analysis found that HLA-associated TCR beta chains were more clonally expanded and had lower generation probabilities than equally common non-associated chains. A later analysis found that most CMV-associated TCR beta chains appeared HLA-restricted, with HLA associations seemingly driven largely by CMV exposure.

Receptor amplification or capture employed the immunoSEQ multiplex PCR assay. For the multiplex PCR, a mixture combining 60 forward primers for TCR Vbeta segments and 13 reverse primers for TCR Jbeta segments was used. The CDR3 region of rearranged TCR beta genes was amplified from genomic DNA by a multiplex PCR assay. The Illumina HiSeq System was used to sequence the amplified TCR beta libraries as 87-base-pair reads. Per the original workflow: A later analysis tallied 75 million to 85 million unique TCR beta chains across the 666 repertoires, and about 10 million of those chains were shared by two or more donors. Raw reads were error-corrected and collapsed into unique sequences by a nearest-neighbor algorithm in which closely related sequences were merged to remove PCR and sequencing errors. CDR3 sequences were aligned to IMGT reference sequences to assign V, D and J gene segments. For a sequence to be retained, a match of at least six nucleotides was required to both a V gene segment and a J gene segment. A rearrangement counted as productive if the CDR3 had no stop codons and remained in frame with V and J, and every other rearrangement counted as non-productive. Following IMGT convention, CDR3 was defined as the stretch from the second conserved V-encoded cysteine up to the conserved J-encoded phenylalanine. The earlier analysis of 550 to 650 of the donors excluded any sequence lacking an unambiguous match to a single V gene segment. In an earlier analysis of about 590 of the donors, a V segment was called functional when productive rearrangements were above 56.7%, and segregating when the standard deviation between donors exceeded 5%. To diagnose cytomegalovirus status from the catalog of TCR beta chain sequences, a statistical classification framework was built. A later analysis assigned V and J genes by comparing TCR nucleotide sequences with IMGT/GENE-DB human TR gene sequences. A later analysis assigned CDR3 sequences and most-parsimonious VDJ recombination scenarios with the TCRdist pipeline. A later analysis defined each TCR beta chain by its CDR3 amino acid sequence plus V-gene family, and excluded reads lacking a unique V-gene family. To address suspected cross-contamination and a sequencing artifact, a later analysis removed a few hundred highly shared, low-generation-probability nucleotide sequences. In a later analysis, a clonal expansion index was calculated for each public chain from normalized within-repertoire ranks of inferred template counts. In a later analysis, generation probabilities were computed with a VDJ recombination model fitted to out-of-frame rearrangements, and the resulting probabilities were checked against IGoR. In a later analysis, hypergeometric tests were used to score TCR-TCR, TCR-HLA and TCR-CMV co-occurrence, with a repertoire-size bias correction applied to TCR pairs. False discovery rates were estimated in a later analysis by permuting HLA or CMV assignments 20 times. In a later analysis, co-occurring TCRs were grouped using DBSCAN, with TCRdist sequence similarity added in when clustering inside HLA-allele-positive subsets. Repertoires with fewer than 30,000 or more than 120,000 public chains were left out of co-occurrence clustering, as were a handful of repertoires with anomalous nucleotide sharing. Sourced from immuneACCESS, this table was stored by TCRdb with only in-frame sequences that have V and J called. A share of the clones is absent; for the studies checked, an unresolved V gene accounts for under half, and the remainder has no known explanation. The V and J calls and clone size are taken from that table; D and trimming were inferred from the DNA. The sample data list 95,000 to 150,000 clones, and around three quarters of these were observed just once. The top ten clones comprise roughly 6% of the sample.

The CDR3 sequence holds 14 residues, the cysteine and phenylalanine included. The DNA shown is the 42-base CDR3, in frame from base 1. Trimming leaves V shorter by 9 bases and J shorter by 6 bases, with the junction holding 11 bases beyond the gene matches. The germline V gene (reference sequence) gives CDR1 as MNHNY and CDR2 as SVGAGI. A word on this clone: Its antigen target is currently unknown. Qualities for individual bases were not recorded, and no much larger clone is one base off.

The cohort consisted of approximately 690 healthy bone marrow donors. All cohort members were sampled while nominally healthy, although unrecorded immune exposures were likely present. The donor tested CMV seronegative and was one of the 352 seronegative cohort members. A peripheral blood sample was collected from each donor, and TCR beta sequencing was performed on peripheral blood mononuclear cells. The Qiagen DNeasy Blood Extraction Kit was used to extract genomic DNA from the blood cell samples. The TCR comes from a woman in her thirties or forties in good health and CMV-seronegative. Sequencing was carried out using PBMCs. The chain is made from TRBV6-6 and TRBJ1-5, with 7 middle bases fitting TRBD1. The CDR3 region reads CASLARGSGQPQHF. The DNA reads TGTGCCAGTCTCGCCAGGGGGTCGGGTCAGCCCCAGCATTTT.